The 26 T cell receptor beta chains listed next were all sequenced from one sample in a study of CD8 T cells in ankylosing spondylitis. TCRdb called the 5' RACE reads again in MiXCR, with one record for every CDR3 protein. The sample lists around 320,000 distinct CDR3 sequences, less than 25% seen once, with roughly 3.4% in the top ten. The material sequenced was blood, either unsorted or a sorted T cell fraction (not recorded which). The source of these receptors is a female donor with ankylosing spondylitis or in good health (not recorded which).

This clonotype was picked up many times. The rearrangement links TRBV10-3 to TRBJ2-1; D possibly corresponds to TRBD1 (6 bases). Germline V gene sequence: CDR1 ENHRY, CDR2 SYGVKD. CDR3 length: 15 amino acids. Trimming shortened V by 4 bases and J by 0 bases, and 10 bases separated the two germline ends. CDR3 in amino acids: CAISGGQNSYNEQFF. The CDR3, as DNA: TGTGCCATCAGTGGTGGACAGAACTCCTACAATGAGCAGTTCTTC.

Ten or more counts support this clonotype. The chain uses TRBV29-1 and TRBJ2-2, with no clear D. The CDR3 is made up of 11 amino acids. Trimming removed 5 bases from V and 10 bases from J, with 11 bases in between. Germline V gene data show CDR1 as SQVTM and CDR2 as ANQGSEA. CDR3 DNA sequence: TGCAGCGTTAACGAAGGAGCGGAGCTGTTTTTT. Protein: CSVNEGAELFF.

This clonotype has ten or more counts. This chain connects TRBV20-1 to TRBJ1-2, with no clear D. The germline gives CDR1 DFQATT, CDR2 SNEGSKA (reference sequence). Trimming shortened V by 5 bases and J by 5 bases, and 9 bases separated the two germline ends. The CDR3 is 11 residues long. The CDR3 DNA sequence: TGCAGTGCTCAAGATGTATATGGCTACACCTTC. This gives the protein CSAQDVYGYTF.

On this clonotype: At one end the junction does not follow the germline gene, possibly because of a read error. V gene TRBV7-7 combines with J gene TRBJ1-5; tentatively, D is TRBD1 (5 bases). This CDR3 is built from 13 residues. The V gene's germline CDR1 is SSHAT and CDR2 FNYEAQ (reference sequence). The CDR3 sequence: CASSLEGHQPQHF. In nucleotides, the CDR3 is TGTGCTAGCAGCTTGGAGGGGCATCAGCCCCAGCATTTT. Using reference TRBV7-7 and TRBJ1-5 for the parts outside the CDR3, the full variable domain is GAGVSQSPRYKVTKRGQDVTLRCDPISSHATLYWYQQALGQGPEFLTYFNYEAQPDKSGLPSDRFSAERPEGSISTLTIQRTEQRDSAMYRCASSLEGHQPQHFGDGTRLSIL.

CDR3 protein: CASSLGGGGTQYF. DNA for the CDR3: TGTGCCAGCAGCTTAGGGGGTGGTGGGACCCAGTACTTC. The J gene is TRBJ2-5, the V gene TRBV7-2; no firm D call. Per germline, CDR1 SGHTA and CDR2 FQGNSA. The ends were cut back, 1 base at V and 7 bases at J, with 10 bases in the middle. The CDR3 has 13 amino acids. Full variable domain (missing parts from reference TRBV7-2 and TRBJ2-5): GAGVSQSPSNKVTEKGKDVELRCDPISGHTALYWYRQSLGQGLEFLIYFQGNSAPDKSGLPSDRFSAERTGGSVSTLTIQRTQQEDSAVYLCASSLGGGGTQYFGPGTRLLVL.

The gene calls are TRBV19 and TRBJ1-5; possible D gene TRBD1, 5 bases. V was clipped by 8 bases and J by 2 bases, with 13 bases between them. Germline assignment: CDR1 LNHDA and CDR2 SQIVND (reference sequence). CDR3 length equals 14 residues. Here the CDR3 DNA reads TGTGCCAGTTCCGACCGGGGCGGCAATCAGCCCCAGCATTTT. This gives the protein CASSDRGGNQPQHF. The complete variable domain, with remaining parts taken from reference TRBV19 and TRBJ1-5, reads DGGITQSPKYLFRKEGQNVTLSCEQNLNHDAMYWYRQDPGQGLRLIYYSQIVNDFQKGDIAEGYSVSREKKESFPLTVTSAQKNPTAFYLCASSDRGGNQPQHFGDGTRLSIL.

Only a few counts were recorded for this clonotype. The genes are TRBV20-1 and TRBJ2-1; 13 bases map to TRBD2. The germline CDR1 and CDR2 sequences are DFQATT and SNEGSKA (reference sequence). Losses at the gene ends were 5 bases for V and 7 bases for J; bases not matched to a gene: 8. The CDR3 runs 15 residues. Written as DNA, the CDR3 is TGCAGTGCTTCCCGGACTAGCGGGAGAGGAAATGAGCAGTTCTTC. Residues: CSASRTSGRGNEQFF.

This clonotype appeared a few times. This chain joins TRBV20-1 and TRBJ2-7, with D perhaps matching TRBD1 (6 bases). V gave up 0 bases and J gave up 3 bases, with 12 bases separating them. There are 14 residues in the CDR3. Germline lookup yields CDR1 DFQATT and CDR2 SNEGSKA (reference sequence). In DNA, the CDR3 is TGCAGTGCTAGAGAACAGGGTAAGGGCTACGAGCAGTACTTC. Amino acids: CSAREQGKGYEQYF.

There are many counts of this clonotype. V usage is TRBV10-3 and J usage is TRBJ1-5; unclear D gene. The germline gives CDR1 ENHRY, CDR2 SYGVKD. V was clipped by 5 bases and J by 8 bases, with 13 bases between them. The CDR3 sequence is 13 residues long. The CDR3 reads CAISQYRLEPQHF. In DNA form, the CDR3 reads TGTGCCATCAGTCAGTACCGCCTAGAGCCCCAGCATTTT.

This clonotype has just a few counts. The CDR3 spells CASSKDRVDNEQFF. The DNA of the CDR3 is TGTGCCAGCAGCAAGGACAGGGTTGACAATGAGCAGTTCTTC. J is TRBJ2-1 and V is TRBV7-3; 8 bases map to TRBD1. The CDR3 covers 14 residues. Germline V gene data show CDR1 as SGHTA and CDR2 as FQGTGA. The ends lost 5 bases at V and 5 bases at J; junction bases unmatched: 5.

This clonotype was counted at least ten times. The chain joins TRBV20-1 to TRBJ2-7; a weak D match, TRBD2 (6 bases). V was pared by 3 bases and J by 2 bases, with 17 bases between. Germline CDR1 DFQATT, CDR2 SNEGSKA (reference sequence). The CDR3 has 15 residues. The CDR3 nucleotides are TGCAGTGCTAGTGCACTAGCTCGGGATACCTACGAGCAGTACTTC. It yields the protein CSASALARDTYEQYF.

The gene calls are TRBV15 and TRBJ2-1; TRBD1 aligns across 9 bases. With V trimmed by 5 bases and J by 6 bases, 2 bases remained unmatched. Germline lookup yields CDR1 LNHNV and CDR2 YYDKDF (reference sequence). The CDR3 extends over 13 amino acids. CDR3 nucleotide sequence: TGTGCCACCAGCCGGGACAGGGTCAATGAGCAGTTCTTC. Protein: CATSRDRVNEQFF.

V gene TRBV24-1 combines with J gene TRBJ2-2; D may be TRBD2 (6 bases). The CDR3 has 15 amino acids. Trimming took 4 bases from V and 2 from J, leaving 10 bases between them. Germline values: CDR1 KGHDR, CDR2 SFDVKD. CDR3 coding DNA: TGTGCCACCAGTGAGAGTAGCGGAAACACCGGGGAGCTGTTTTTT. Its translation is CATSESSGNTGELFF.

This chain connects TRBV5-1 to TRBJ1-5; maybe TRBD1 (6 bases). Trimming pared 0 bases from V and 4 bases from J, leaving 8 bases between. Germline V gives CDR1 SGHRS, CDR2 YFSETQ. The CDR3 spans 14 residues. CDR3 sequence (DNA): TGCGCCAGCAGCTTGGGACAGGAGAATCAGCCCCAGCATTTT. Protein sequence: CASSLGQENQPQHF.

This clonotype was seen many times. The chain recombines TRBV20-1 with TRBJ2-1; D is tentatively TRBD1 or TRBD2 (5 bases each). The CDR3 length is 12 residues. The germline V gene encodes CDR1 DFQATT and CDR2 SNEGSKA (reference sequence). The CDR3 loop reads CSGTSDSNEQFF. CDR3 in DNA: TGCAGCGGGACCAGCGATTCCAATGAGCAGTTCTTC.

In its sample, this clonotype was seen many times. The V gene is TRBV30, the J gene TRBJ2-7; 7 bases are a match to TRBD1. The junction had 5 bases not matched to a gene; V was cut back by 3 bases and J by 3 bases. The CDR3 runs to 13 residues. From germline, CDR1 is GTSNPN and CDR2 SVGIG (reference sequence). Here the CDR3 DNA reads TGTGCCTGGAGCCGGGACAGTAACTACGAGCAGTACTTC. It yields the protein CAWSRDSNYEQYF.

This clonotype was seen just once. The chain links TRBV19 to TRBJ2-3; 7 positions agree with TRBD2. The CDR3 is 15 amino acids. CDR1 and CDR2 from the germline V gene are LNHDA and SQIVND (reference sequence). The V and J ends lost 2 bases and 5 bases, in that order; junction bases with no gene match: 7. CDR3 coding DNA: TGTGCCAGTAGTATACGCGGGAGTAATGGAGATACGCAGTATTTT. Protein sequence: CASSIRGSNGDTQYF.

This clonotype was detected once. The chain combines TRBV5-6 with TRBJ2-1; the D gene is possibly TRBD1 (5 bases). Looked up from germline, CDR1 is SGHDT and CDR2 is YYEEEE. V was clipped by 4 bases and J by 8 bases, with 13 bases between them. The CDR3 runs to 13 residues. This CDR3 is CASSSSDRDEQFF. DNA of the CDR3: TGTGCCAGCAGCAGCTCAGACAGAGATGAGCAGTTCTTC.

This clonotype has a count of ten or more. This chain connects TRBV6-4 to TRBJ1-1, with a weak D call TRBD1 (5 bases). CDR3 length equals 13 residues. The V and J ends lost 5 bases and 1 base respectively, with 8 bases between them. The germline gives CDR1 MRHNA, CDR2 SNTAGT. The CDR3 bases are TGTGCCAGCAGTATGACAGAGAACACTGAAGCTTTCTTT. The encoded protein is CASSMTENTEAFF.

In DNA, the CDR3 is TGTGCCAGCAGTCCCACCCGGGGGAGGGCCAAAAACATTCAGTACTTC. It encodes CASSPTRGRAKNIQYF. V and J are TRBV28 and TRBJ2-4; D may be TRBD2 (6 bases). V gave up 5 bases and J gave up 1 base, with 15 bases separating them. Germline V gives CDR1 MDHEN, CDR2 SYDVKM. The CDR3 is 16 residues long.

This chain joins TRBV10-3 and TRBJ2-1; 12 bases match TRBD2. The CDR3 covers 12 residues. From germline, CDR1 is ENHRY and CDR2 SYGVKD. The V and J ends lost 10 bases and 7 bases, in that order; junction bases with no gene match: 2. The CDR3 DNA sequence: TGTGCCACCGGACTAGCGGGAAATGAGCAGTTCTTC. Translation: CATGLAGNEQFF.

The CDR3 bases are TGTGCCAGCAGCTTGGCCGTGACTAACTATGGCTACACCTTC. It specifies CASSLAVTNYGYTF. V usage is TRBV5-4 and J usage is TRBJ1-2; D is unclear. CDR3 length: 14 amino acids. V shed 0 bases and J shed 0 bases, with 6 bases lying between them. CDR1 is SGHNT and CDR2 is YYREEE in the germline V gene (reference sequence).

The chain carries TRBV7-8 and TRBJ1-1; D gene ambiguous. CDR3 length: 15 amino acids. With 5 bases removed from V and 5 bases from J, the gap between germline ends came to 18 bases. The germline V gene has CDR1 SGHVS and CDR2 FQNEAQ. The CDR3 protein is CASSPSIRALTEAFF. CDR3 DNA sequence: TGTGCCAGCAGCCCTTCCATAAGGGCTTTGACTGAAGCTTTCTTT. The complete variable domain, with remaining parts taken from reference TRBV7-8 and TRBJ1-1, reads GAGVSQSPRYKVAKRGQDVALRCDPISGHVSLFWYQQALGQGPEFLTYFQNEAQLDKSGLPSDRFFAERPEGSVSTLKIQRTQQEDSAVYLCASSPSIRALTEAFFGQGTRLTVV.

The chain recombines TRBV20-1 with TRBJ2-7; D is possibly TRBD2 (5 bases). Trimming took off 3 bases at V and 3 bases at J, with 12 bases between the two ends. This CDR3 is 13 amino acids long. CDR1 is DFQATT and CDR2 is SNEGSKA in the germline V gene (reference sequence). CDR3 protein: CSARDSLNYEQYF. The CDR3 DNA follows: TGCAGTGCTAGGGACTCTTTAAACTACGAGCAGTACTTC.

This clonotype was seen at least ten times. V usage is TRBV27 and J usage is TRBJ2-1; 9 bases align to TRBD2. The CDR3 consists of 15 residues. V shed 0 bases, J shed 4 bases, and the junction held 1 base outside the gene matches. CDR1 and CDR2 (germline): MNHEY, SMNVEV (reference sequence). The CDR3 loop reads CASSLSAGGYNEQFF. The CDR3 region has the DNA TGTGCCAGCAGTTTATCAGCGGGAGGTTACAATGAGCAGTTCTTC.

V gene TRBV2 combines with J gene TRBJ2-7; tentative D call: TRBD2 (5 bases). This CDR3 comprises 13 residues. Germline-derived CDR1 and CDR2 are SNHLY and FYNNEI. V gave up 3 bases and J gave up 7 bases, with 13 bases separating them. The CDR3 sequence: CASSETRAGEQYF. CDR3 DNA sequence: TGTGCCAGCAGTGAGACGAGGGCAGGAGAGCAGTACTTC.